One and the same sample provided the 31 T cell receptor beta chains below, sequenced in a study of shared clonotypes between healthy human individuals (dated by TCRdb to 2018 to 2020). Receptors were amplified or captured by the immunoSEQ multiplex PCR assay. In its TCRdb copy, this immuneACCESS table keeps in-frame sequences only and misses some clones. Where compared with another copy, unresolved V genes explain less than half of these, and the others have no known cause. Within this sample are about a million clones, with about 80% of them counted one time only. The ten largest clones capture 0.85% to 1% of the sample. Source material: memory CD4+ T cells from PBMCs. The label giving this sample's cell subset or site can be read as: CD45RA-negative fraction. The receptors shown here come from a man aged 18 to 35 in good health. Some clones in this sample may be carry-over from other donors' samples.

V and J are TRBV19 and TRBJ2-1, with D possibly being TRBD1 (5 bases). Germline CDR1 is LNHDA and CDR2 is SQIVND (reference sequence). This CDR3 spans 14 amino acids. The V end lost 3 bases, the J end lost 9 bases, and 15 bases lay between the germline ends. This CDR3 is CASSMWQGMGEQFF. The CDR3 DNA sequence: TGTGCCAGTAGTATGTGGCAGGGTATGGGTGAGCAGTTCTTC.

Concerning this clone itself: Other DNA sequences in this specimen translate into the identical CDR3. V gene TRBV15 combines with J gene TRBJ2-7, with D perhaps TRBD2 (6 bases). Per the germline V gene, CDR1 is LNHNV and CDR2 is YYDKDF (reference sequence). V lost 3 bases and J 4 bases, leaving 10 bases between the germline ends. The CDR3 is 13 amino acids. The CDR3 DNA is TGTGCCACCAGCAGGGGTGGGAGGTACGAGCAGTACTTC. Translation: CATSRGGRYEQYF.

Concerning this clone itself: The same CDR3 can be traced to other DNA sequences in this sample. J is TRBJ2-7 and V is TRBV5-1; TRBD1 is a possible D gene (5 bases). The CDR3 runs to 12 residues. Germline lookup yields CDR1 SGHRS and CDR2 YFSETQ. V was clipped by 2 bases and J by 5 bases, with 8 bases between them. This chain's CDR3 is CASSLLRDEQYF. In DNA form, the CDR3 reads TGCGCCAGCAGCTTACTCAGGGACGAGCAGTACTTC.

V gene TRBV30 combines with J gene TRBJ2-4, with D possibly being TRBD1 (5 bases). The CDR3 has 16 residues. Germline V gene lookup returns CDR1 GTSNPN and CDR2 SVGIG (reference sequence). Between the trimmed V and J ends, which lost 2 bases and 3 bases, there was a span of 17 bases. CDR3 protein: CAWSRGLTRGKNIQYF. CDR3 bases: TGTGCCTGGAGTCGCGGTCTTACAAGGGGCAAAAACATTCAGTACTTC. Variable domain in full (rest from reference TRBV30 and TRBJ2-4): SQTIHQWPATLVQPVGSPLSLECTVEGTSNPNLYWYRQAAGRGLQLLFYSVGIGQISSEVPQNLSASRPQDRQFILSSKKLLLSDSGFYLCAWSRGLTRGKNIQYFGAGTRLSVL.

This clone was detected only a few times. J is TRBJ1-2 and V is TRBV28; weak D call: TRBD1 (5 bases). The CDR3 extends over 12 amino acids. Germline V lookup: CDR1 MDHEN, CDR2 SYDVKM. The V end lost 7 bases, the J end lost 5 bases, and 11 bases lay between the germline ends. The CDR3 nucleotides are TGTGCCAGCAATAGGGGTTGGTATGGCTACACCTTC. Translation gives CASNRGWYGYTF.

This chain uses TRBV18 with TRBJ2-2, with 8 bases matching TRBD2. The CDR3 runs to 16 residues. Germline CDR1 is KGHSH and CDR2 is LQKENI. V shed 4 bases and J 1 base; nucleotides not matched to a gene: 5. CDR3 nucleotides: TGTGCCAGCTCACGAGCGGGAGTAGAGAACACCGGGGAGCTGTTTTTT. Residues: CASSRAGVENTGELFF.

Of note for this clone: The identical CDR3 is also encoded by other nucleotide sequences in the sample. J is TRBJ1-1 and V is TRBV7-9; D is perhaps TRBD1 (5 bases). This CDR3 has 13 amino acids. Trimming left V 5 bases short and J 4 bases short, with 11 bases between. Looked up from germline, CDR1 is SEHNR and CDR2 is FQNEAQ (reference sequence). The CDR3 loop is CASSRDRGTEAFF. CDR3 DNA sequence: TGTGCCAGCAGCCGCGACAGAGGCACTGAAGCTTTCTTT. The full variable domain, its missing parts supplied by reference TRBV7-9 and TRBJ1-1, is DTGVSQNPRHKITKRGQNVTFRCDPISEHNRLYWYRQTLGQGPEFLTYFQNEAQLEKSRLLSDRFSAERPKGSFSTLEIQRTEQGDSAMYLCASSRDRGTEAFFGQGTRLTVV.

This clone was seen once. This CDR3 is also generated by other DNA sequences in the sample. DNA for the CDR3: TGTGCCAGCAGTGAATCGGGGGGGACAGATACGCAGTATTTT. The encoded protein is CASSESGGTDTQYF. This chain connects TRBV2 to TRBJ2-3; 8 positions match TRBD2. The CDR3 has 14 amino acids. Looked up from germline, CDR1 is SNHLY and CDR2 is FYNNEI. V gave up 2 bases and J gave up 3 bases; unmatched junction bases: 1.

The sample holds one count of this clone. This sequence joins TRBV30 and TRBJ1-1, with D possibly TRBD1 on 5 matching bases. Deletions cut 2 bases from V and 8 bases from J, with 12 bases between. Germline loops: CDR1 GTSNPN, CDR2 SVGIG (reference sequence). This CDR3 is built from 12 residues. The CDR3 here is CAWSRGLGEAFF. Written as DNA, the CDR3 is TGTGCCTGGAGTCGGGGCTTAGGGGAAGCTTTCTTT.

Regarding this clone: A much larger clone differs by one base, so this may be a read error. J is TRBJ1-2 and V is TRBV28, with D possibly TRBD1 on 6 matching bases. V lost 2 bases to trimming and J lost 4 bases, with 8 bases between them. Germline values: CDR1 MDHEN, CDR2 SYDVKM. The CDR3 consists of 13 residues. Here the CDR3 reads CASSLGQFYGYTF. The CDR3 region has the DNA TGTGCCAGCAGTTTAGGACAGTTCTATGGCTACACCTTC.

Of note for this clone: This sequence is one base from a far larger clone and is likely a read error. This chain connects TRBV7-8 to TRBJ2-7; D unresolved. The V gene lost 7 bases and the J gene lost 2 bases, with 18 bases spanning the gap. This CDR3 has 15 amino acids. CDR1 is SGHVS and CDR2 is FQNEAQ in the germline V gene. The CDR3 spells CASIFLRYSPYEQYF. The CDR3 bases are TGTGCCAGCATTTTCCTCCGCTACTCACCCTACGAGCAGTACTTC.

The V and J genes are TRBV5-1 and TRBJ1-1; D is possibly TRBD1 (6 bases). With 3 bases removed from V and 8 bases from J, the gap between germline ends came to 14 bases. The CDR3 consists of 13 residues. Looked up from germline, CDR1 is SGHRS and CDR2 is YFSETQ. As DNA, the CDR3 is TGCGCCAGCAGCTGGGGGACAATGAGCGAAGCTTTCTTT. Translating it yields CASSWGTMSEAFF.

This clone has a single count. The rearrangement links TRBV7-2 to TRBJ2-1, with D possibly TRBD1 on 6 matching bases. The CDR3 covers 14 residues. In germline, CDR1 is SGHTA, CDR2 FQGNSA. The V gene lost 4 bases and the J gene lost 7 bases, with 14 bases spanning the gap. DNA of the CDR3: TGTGCCAGCAGCTACTTTCAGGGGCGAAATGAGCAGTTCTTC. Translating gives CASSYFQGRNEQFF. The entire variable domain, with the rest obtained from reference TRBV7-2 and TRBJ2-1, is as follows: GAGVSQSPSNKVTEKGKDVELRCDPISGHTALYWYRQSLGQGLEFLIYFQGNSAPDKSGLPSDRFSAERTGGSVSTLTIQRTQQEDSAVYLCASSYFQGRNEQFFGPGTRLTVL.

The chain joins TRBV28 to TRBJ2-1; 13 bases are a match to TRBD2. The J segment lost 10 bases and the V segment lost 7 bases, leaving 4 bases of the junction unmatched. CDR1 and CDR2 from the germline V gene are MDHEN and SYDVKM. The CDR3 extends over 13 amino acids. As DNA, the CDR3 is TGTGCCAGCACGGGACTAGCGGGACACGAGCAGTTCTTC. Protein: CASTGLAGHEQFF.

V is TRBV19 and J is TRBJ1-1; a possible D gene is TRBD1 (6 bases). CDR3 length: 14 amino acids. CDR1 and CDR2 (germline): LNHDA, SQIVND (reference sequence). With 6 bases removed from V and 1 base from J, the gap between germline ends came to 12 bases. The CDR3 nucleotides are TGTGCCAGTAGCTGGACAGACTCGAACACTGAAGCTTTCTTT. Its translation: CASSWTDSNTEAFF.

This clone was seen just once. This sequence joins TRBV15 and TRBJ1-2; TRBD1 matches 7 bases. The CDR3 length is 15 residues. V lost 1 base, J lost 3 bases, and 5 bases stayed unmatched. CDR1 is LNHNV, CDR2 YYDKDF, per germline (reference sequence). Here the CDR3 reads CATSRGSGGDYGYTF. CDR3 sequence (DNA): TGTGCCACCAGCAGAGGGTCAGGGGGAGACTATGGCTACACCTTC.

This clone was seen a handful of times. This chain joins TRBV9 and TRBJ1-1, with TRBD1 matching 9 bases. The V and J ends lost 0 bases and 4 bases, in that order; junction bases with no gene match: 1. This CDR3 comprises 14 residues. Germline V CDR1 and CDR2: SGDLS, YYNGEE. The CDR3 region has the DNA TGTGCCAGCAGCGTAGAGGACAGGGGCACTGAAGCTTTCTTT. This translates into CASSVEDRGTEAFF. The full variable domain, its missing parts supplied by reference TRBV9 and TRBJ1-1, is DSGVTQTPKHLITATGQRVTLRCSPRSGDLSVYWYQQSLDQGLQFLIQYYNGEERAKGNILERFSAQQFPDLHSELNLSSLELGDSALYFCASSVEDRGTEAFFGQGTRLTVV.

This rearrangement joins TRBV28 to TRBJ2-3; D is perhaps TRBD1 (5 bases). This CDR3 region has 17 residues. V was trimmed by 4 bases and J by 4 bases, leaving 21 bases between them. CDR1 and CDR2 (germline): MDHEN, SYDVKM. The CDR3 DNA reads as TGTGCCAGCAGTTCCCCGGGCGCGGACATGGGGCCAGATACGCAGTATTTT. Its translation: CASSSPGADMGPDTQYF.

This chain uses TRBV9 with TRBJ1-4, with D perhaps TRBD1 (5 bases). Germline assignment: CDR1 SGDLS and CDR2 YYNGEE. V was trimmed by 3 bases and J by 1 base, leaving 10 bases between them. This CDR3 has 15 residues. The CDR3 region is CASSAGVLTNEKLFF. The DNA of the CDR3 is TGTGCCAGCAGCGCGGGGGTCCTAACTAATGAAAAACTGTTTTTT.

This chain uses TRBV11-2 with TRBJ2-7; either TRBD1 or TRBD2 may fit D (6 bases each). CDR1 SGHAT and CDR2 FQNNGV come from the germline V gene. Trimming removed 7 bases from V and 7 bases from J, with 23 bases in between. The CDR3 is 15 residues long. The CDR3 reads CASITSPGARGEQYF. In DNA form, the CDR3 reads TGTGCCAGCATCACAAGCCCGGGGGCGCGTGGAGAGCAGTACTTC.

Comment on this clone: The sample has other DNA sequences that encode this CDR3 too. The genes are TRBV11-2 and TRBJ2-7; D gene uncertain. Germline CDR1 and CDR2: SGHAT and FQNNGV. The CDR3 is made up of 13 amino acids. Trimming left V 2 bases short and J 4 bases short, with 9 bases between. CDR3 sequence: CASSLRVGYEQYF. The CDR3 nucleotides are TGTGCCAGCAGCTTAAGAGTAGGGTACGAGCAGTACTTC.

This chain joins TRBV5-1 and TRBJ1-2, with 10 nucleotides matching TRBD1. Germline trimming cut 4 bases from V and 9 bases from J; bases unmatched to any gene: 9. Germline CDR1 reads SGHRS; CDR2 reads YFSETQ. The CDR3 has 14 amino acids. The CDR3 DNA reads TGCGCCAGCAGCCAGGGACAGGGGTCCCCAAGCTACACCTTC. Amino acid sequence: CASSQGQGSPSYTF.

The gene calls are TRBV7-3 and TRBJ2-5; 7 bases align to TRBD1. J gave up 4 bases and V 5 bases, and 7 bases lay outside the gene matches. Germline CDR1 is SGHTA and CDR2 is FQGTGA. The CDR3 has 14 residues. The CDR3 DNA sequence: TGTGCCAGCAGCGCCAGGACAGGAATAGAGACCCAGTACTTC. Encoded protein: CASSARTGIETQYF. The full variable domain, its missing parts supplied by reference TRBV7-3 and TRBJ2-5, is GAGVSQTPSNKVTEKGKYVELRCDPISGHTALYWYRQSLGQGPEFLIYFQGTGAADDSGLPNDRFFAVRPEGSVSTLKIQRTERGDSAVYLCASSARTGIETQYFGPGTRLLVL.

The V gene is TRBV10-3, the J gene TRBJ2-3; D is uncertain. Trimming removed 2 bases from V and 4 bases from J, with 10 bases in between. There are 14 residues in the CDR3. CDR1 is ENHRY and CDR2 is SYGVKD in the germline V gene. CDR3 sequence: CAISEPPGADTQYF. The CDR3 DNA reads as TGTGCCATCAGTGAGCCCCCTGGTGCAGATACGCAGTATTTT.

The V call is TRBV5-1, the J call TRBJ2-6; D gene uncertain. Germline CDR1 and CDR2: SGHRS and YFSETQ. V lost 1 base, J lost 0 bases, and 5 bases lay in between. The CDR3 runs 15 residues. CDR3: CASSLMTSGANVLTF. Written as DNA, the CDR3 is TGCGCCAGCAGCTTGATGACCTCTGGGGCCAACGTCCTGACTTTC.

The CDR3 here is CASSFGSGIHYGYTF. CDR3 nucleotide sequence: TGTGCCAGCAGTTTCGGGTCAGGGATCCACTATGGCTACACCTTC. The J gene is TRBJ1-2, the V gene TRBV28; D possibly corresponds to TRBD1 (5 bases). The CDR3 runs to 15 residues. The germline V gene encodes CDR1 MDHEN and CDR2 SYDVKM. V dropped 3 bases and J dropped 3 bases, with 14 bases sitting between them.

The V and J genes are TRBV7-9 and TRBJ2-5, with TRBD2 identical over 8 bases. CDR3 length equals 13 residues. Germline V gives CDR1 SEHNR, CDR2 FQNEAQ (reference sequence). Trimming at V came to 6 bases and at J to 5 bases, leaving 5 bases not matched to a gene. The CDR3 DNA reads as TGTGCCAGCAGTCGGGAGGGAGGGGAGACCCAGTACTTC. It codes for CASSREGGETQYF. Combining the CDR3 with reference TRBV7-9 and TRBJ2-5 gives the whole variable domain DTGVSQNPRHKITKRGQNVTFRCDPISEHNRLYWYRQTLGQGPEFLTYFQNEAQLEKSRLLSDRFSAERPKGSFSTLEIQRTEQGDSAMYLCASSREGGETQYFGPGTRLLVL.

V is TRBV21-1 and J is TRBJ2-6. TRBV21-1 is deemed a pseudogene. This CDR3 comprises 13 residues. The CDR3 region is CAIISSGANVLTF. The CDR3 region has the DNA TGTGCCATCATTTCTTCCGGGGCCAACGTCCTGACTTTC.

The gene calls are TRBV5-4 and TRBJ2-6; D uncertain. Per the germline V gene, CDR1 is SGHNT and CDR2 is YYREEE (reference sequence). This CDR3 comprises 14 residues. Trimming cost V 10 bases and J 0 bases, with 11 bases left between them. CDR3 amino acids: CASAPFSGANVLTF. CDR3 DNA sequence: TGTGCCTCAGCGCCATTCTCTGGGGCCAACGTCCTGACTTTC.

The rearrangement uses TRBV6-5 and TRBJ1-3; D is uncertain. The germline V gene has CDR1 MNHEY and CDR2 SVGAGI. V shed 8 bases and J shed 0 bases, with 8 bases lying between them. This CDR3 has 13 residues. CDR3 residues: CASSESSGNTIYF. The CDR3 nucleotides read TGTGCCAGCTCGGAGAGCTCTGGAAACACCATATATTTT.

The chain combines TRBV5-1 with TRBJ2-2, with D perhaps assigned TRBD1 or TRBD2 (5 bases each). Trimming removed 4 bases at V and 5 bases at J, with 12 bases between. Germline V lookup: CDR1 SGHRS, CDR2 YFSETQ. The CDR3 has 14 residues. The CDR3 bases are TGCGCCAGCAGCGGGGCGTGGGGGACCGGGGAGCTGTTTTTT. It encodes CASSGAWGTGELFF.